This T cell receptor beta chain was observed in a study of regulatory T cells. Overall study results and limits: Regulatory T cells showed the strongest V-J pair restriction and V/J gene skewing among patient repertoires. In CD3G-deficient patients, conventional CD4+ T cells were enriched for hydrophobic CDR3 residues at positions 6 and 7.

Patients aged 2 to 39 years had fewer naive and more memory CD4+ and CD8+ T cells. CD4+ cells were sorted into CD25-high CD127-low regulatory cells and CD25-low CD127-high conventional cells. CDR1 SEHNR and CDR2 FQNEAQ come from the germline V gene (reference sequence). V lost 3 bases to trimming and J lost 0 bases, with 15 bases between them. This CDR3 contains 18 residues. As regards this clone: Its antigen is not known.

Amplification used 52 TRBV primers and 13 TRBJ primers. Assay: immunoSEQ multiplex PCR; the TCRdb copy retains only in-frame clones and omits some. The sample has about 15,000 clones, roughly 84% seen once; the top ten hold around 8%. The specimen sequenced was conventional CD4+ T cells sorted from blood. The chain combines TRBV7-9 with TRBJ2-6; D is undetermined. The clonotype comes from a person younger than 45 with CD3G deficiency. The CDR3 nucleotides read TGTGCCAGCAGCTTTTGGCTGGGGATAAGCTCTGGGGCCAACGTCCTGACTTTC. Residues: CASSFWLGISSGANVLTF.